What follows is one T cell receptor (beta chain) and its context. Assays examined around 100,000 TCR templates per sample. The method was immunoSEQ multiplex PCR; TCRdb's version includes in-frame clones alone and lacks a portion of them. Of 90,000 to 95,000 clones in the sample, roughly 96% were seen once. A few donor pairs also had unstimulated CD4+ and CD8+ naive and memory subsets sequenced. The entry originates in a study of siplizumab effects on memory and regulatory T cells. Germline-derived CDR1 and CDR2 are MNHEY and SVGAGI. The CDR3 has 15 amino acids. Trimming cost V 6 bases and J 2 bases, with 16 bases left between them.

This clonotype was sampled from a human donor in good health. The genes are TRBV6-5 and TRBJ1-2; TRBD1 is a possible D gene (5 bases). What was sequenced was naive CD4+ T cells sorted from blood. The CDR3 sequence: CASRIGTGANYGYTF. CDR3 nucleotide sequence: TGTGCCAGCAGAATCGGGACCGGGGCCAACTATGGCTACACCTTC.